The source of this T cell receptor beta chain is a study of T-cell memory formation after mild COVID-19. Overall study results and limits: Cross-reactive memory seemingly joined, as some responding clones were found in pre-infection memory. The second-wave clones peaking on day 37 were not confirmed as SARS-CoV-2-specific.

Trimming removed 2 bases from V and 6 bases from J, with 17 bases in between. The germline V gene encodes CDR1 DFQATT and CDR2 SNEGSKA (reference sequence). This CDR3 contains 16 residues. In regard to this clonotype: No antigen is known for it.

cDNA libraries for TCR alpha and TCR beta, carrying sample barcodes and UMIs, came from 5'RACE with constant-segment primers. Using its own MiXCR run on the 5' RACE reads, TCRdb lists one record per CDR3 protein. In the table there are around 310,000 distinct CDR3 sequences, 20% to 25% of which are singletons. The chain carries TRBV20-1 and TRBJ1-6; D might be TRBD1 (5 bases). Material: PBMCs or a T cell subset sorted from them (not recorded which). The clonotype comes from a young man who had mild COVID-19 (a few samples of this study predate the infection). Cell type and time point are not known. CDR3 nucleotide sequence: TGCAGTGCTAGAAGGGCAGGGAGTAGACTTAATTCACCCCTCCACTTT. It yields the protein CSARRAGSRLNSPLHF.